The 19 T cell receptor beta chains presented below share a single source sample, sequenced in a study of breast tumors, draining lymph nodes, adjacent tissues. The lymph nodes were axillary draining lymph nodes from breast cancer patients. TCRdb recomputed calls from the multiplex PCR reads with MiXCR, one row per CDR3 protein. This sample yields 100,000 to 150,000 distinct CDR3 sequences, of which around 20% are seen a single time; around 2.6% belongs to the top ten. The sample comprised axillary lymph node tissue. The receptors originated from a female donor with breast cancer. Some clones in this sample may be carry-over from other donors' samples.

The table lists this clonotype with many counts. The gene calls are TRBV30 and TRBJ2-7; D remains ambiguous. Trimming took off 3 bases at V and 5 bases at J, with 20 bases between the two ends. Germline V CDR1 and CDR2: GTSNPN, SVGIG (reference sequence). The CDR3 length is 15 residues. CDR3 nucleotide sequence: TGTGCCTGGAGGCCCCCGGGCCCCAAGCGTCACGAGCAGTACTTC. It encodes CAWRPPGPKRHEQYF.

This clonotype was counted ten times or more. The chain recombines TRBV30 with TRBJ1-2; D remains ambiguous. The V end was cut by 7 bases, the J end by 8 bases, with 11 bases between. CDR1 GTSNPN and CDR2 SVGIG come from the germline V gene (reference sequence). The CDR3 is 10 residues long. The CDR3 sequence: CAFKTGGYTF. CDR3 DNA sequence: TGTGCCTTCAAAACGGGGGGCTACACCTTC.

The CDR3 nucleotides are TGCAGTGCGGAGGCAGGGAAACGGGGCGGAAACATTCAGTACTTC. Encoded protein: CSAEAGKRGGNIQYF. The V call is TRBV20-1, the J call TRBJ2-4; perhaps D is TRBD1 or TRBD2 (5 bases each). The CDR3 sequence is 15 residues long. The V end lost 6 bases, the J end lost 6 bases, and 21 bases lay between the germline ends. Germline loops: CDR1 DFQATT, CDR2 SNEGSKA (reference sequence).

This clonotype was found a few times. The chain is built from TRBV11-3 and TRBJ2-6; D not resolved. This CDR3 is built from 13 residues. V was trimmed by 11 bases and J by 0 bases, leaving 8 bases between them. Per the germline V gene, CDR1 is SGHNT and CDR2 is YENEEA. Here the CDR3 reads CALQYSGANVLTF. The CDR3 bases are TGTGCCTTACAGTACTCTGGGGCCAACGTCCTGACTTTC.

To note about this clonotype: A much larger clone sits a single nucleotide away, making a read error possible. The chain has TRBV11-2 and TRBJ2-1, with 7 bases aligning to TRBD2. The CDR3 totals 16 residues. Germline V gene data show CDR1 as SGHAT and CDR2 as FQNNGV. The CDR3 bases are TGTGCCAGCAGCTCGCTTCTAGCGGTCGTCTACAATGAGCAGTCCTTC. Protein: CASSSLLAVVYNEQSF. Together with reference TRBV11-2 and TRBJ2-1, the CDR3 gives the full variable domain: EAGVAQSPRYKIIEKRQSVAFWCNPISGHATLYWYQQILGQGPKLLIQFQNNGVVDDSQLPKDRFSAERLKGVDSTLKIQPAKLEDSAVYLCASSSLLAVVYNEQSFGPGTRLTVL.

In this sample, this clonotype turned up a few times. The chain joins TRBV28 to TRBJ1-5, with 9 bases aligning to TRBD1. The CDR3 is 12 residues long. Germline V gives CDR1 MDHEN, CDR2 SYDVKM. J was trimmed by 6 bases and V by 8 bases; bases with no gene match: 2. CDR3 region: CASGDRVQPQHF. The CDR3 DNA follows: TGTGCCAGCGGGGACAGGGTTCAGCCCCAGCATTTT.

For this clonotype: This could be a read error, since a much larger clone is one nucleotide away. V and J are TRBV9 and TRBJ2-7, with 9 bases matching TRBD1. The CDR3 has 14 amino acids. Germline CDR1 is SGDLS and CDR2 is YYNGEE. CDR3 sequence (DNA): TGTGTCAGCAGCGTCGGGACAGGGATCTACGAGCAGTACTTC. It translates to CVSSVGTGIYEQYF.

A word on this clonotype: It may be a read error: a sequence one base away is much more abundant. The J gene is TRBJ2-2, the V gene TRBV11-2; 7 nucleotides match TRBD1. CDR3 length: 14 residues. CDR1 is SGHAT and CDR2 is FQNNGV in the germline V gene. The DNA of the CDR3 is TGTGCCGGCAGTATAGGGGGCATCACCGGGGAGCTGTTTTTT. It specifies CAGSIGGITGELFF.

This clonotype was seen a few times. The chain joins TRBV28 to TRBJ2-7; 8 nucleotides match TRBD1. CDR3 size: 12 residues. The germline gives CDR1 MDHEN, CDR2 SYDVKM. The CDR3 DNA reads as TGTGCTATCGGACAGGGCCCCTACGAGCAGTACTTC. Translated, it gives CAIGQGPYEQYF.

Ten or more counts support this clonotype. V gene TRBV6-1 combines with J gene TRBJ2-7; D remains ambiguous. V was pared by 0 bases and J by 2 bases, with 8 bases between. This CDR3 is built from 14 residues. Germline CDR1 and CDR2: MNHNS and SASEGT. The CDR3 DNA reads as TGTGCCAGCAGTGAAGCGGGTAGTGCCTACGAGCAGTACTTC. As protein: CASSEAGSAYEQYF.

In regard to this clonotype: A much larger clone is a single base away; this may be a read error. The V gene is TRBV10-2, the J gene TRBJ2-5, with D possibly TRBD1 on 7 matching bases. Trimming took 3 bases from V and 5 from J, leaving 13 bases between them. The CDR3 sequence is 14 residues long. Germline CDR1 and CDR2: WSHSY and SAAADI. The CDR3 coding sequence is TGCGCCAGCAGTGAAGGAGGGGGCCACGAGACCCAGTACTTC. Its translation is CASSEGGGHETQYF.

Many counts were recorded for this clonotype. The chain recombines TRBV20-1 with TRBJ2-5; D may be TRBD2 (6 bases). Per the germline V gene, CDR1 is DFQATT and CDR2 is SNEGSKA (reference sequence). The CDR3 consists of 13 residues. V gave up 3 bases and J gave up 3 bases, with 11 bases separating them. CDR3 in amino acids: CSASGTVEETQYF. CDR3 coding DNA: TGCAGTGCTAGCGGGACTGTAGAAGAGACCCAGTACTTC.

This clonotype was observed at least ten times. V is TRBV6-5 and J is TRBJ1-6, with unresolved D. The CDR3 sequence is 13 residues long. Trimming took 2 bases from V and 9 from J, leaving 8 bases between them. From germline, CDR1 is MNHEY and CDR2 SVGAGI. The CDR3 nucleotides are TGTGCCAGCAGTTACGAGGGAATTTCACCCCTCCACTTT. It specifies CASSYEGISPLHF.

Concerning this clonotype: A much larger clone differs from this one at a single base, so this may be a read error. The J gene is TRBJ2-5, the V gene TRBV7-9; D call uncertain. Germline lookup yields CDR1 SEHNR and CDR2 FQNEAQ (reference sequence). The CDR3 runs 12 residues. CDR3 bases: TGTGCCGGCAGCTTATTCCGAGAGACCCAGTACTTC. It is translated as CAGSLFRETQYF.

For this clonotype: A clone one base away is much larger, so this may be a read error. This chain uses TRBV6-2 or TRBV6-3 with TRBJ2-7; 10 nucleotides agree with TRBD2. This CDR3 has 16 residues. V was clipped by 5 bases and J by 3 bases; unmatched bases: 10. CDR1 and CDR2 from the germline V gene are MNHEY and SVGEGT. The CDR3 loop is CASSPPSGREIYEQYF. The CDR3 DNA reads TGTGCCAGCAGTCCCCCGAGCGGGAGGGAGATCTACGAGCAGTACTTC.

As concerns this clonotype: A single base separates this from a much larger clone, so it may be a read error. This chain connects TRBV14 to TRBJ1-3; D is uncertain. V gave up 4 bases and J gave up 5 bases, with 9 bases separating them. This CDR3 spans 13 amino acids. Germline V gene sequence: CDR1 SGHDN, CDR2 FVKESK. The CDR3 sequence is CASSPYNRNTIYF. CDR3 coding DNA: TGTGCCAGCAGCCCTTACAACCGAAACACCATATATTTT.

Notes on this clonotype: A read error may explain this, as a much larger clone is one base away. The J gene is TRBJ2-7, the V gene TRBV3-1, with TRBD2 matching 8 bases. The CDR3 totals 14 residues. The germline CDR1 and CDR2 sequences are LGHDT and YNNKEL (reference sequence). The V segment lost 4 bases and the J segment 5 bases; nucleotides outside the gene matches: 7. CDR3 residues: CASSPYPAGDEQYF. DNA of the CDR3: TGTGCCAGCAGCCCCTATCCAGCGGGGGACGAGCAGTACTTC.

This clonotype has ten or more counts. The rearrangement joins TRBV20-1 to TRBJ2-7; the D is unclear. This CDR3 contains 14 residues. V was clipped by 0 bases and J by 2 bases, with 11 bases between them. The germline CDR1 and CDR2 sequences are DFQATT and SNEGSKA (reference sequence). The DNA of the CDR3 is TGCAGTGCTAGAGATTGGCAGAAGCCCTACGAGCAGTACTTC. Protein: CSARDWQKPYEQYF.

This clonotype showed up many times. The chain combines TRBV7-2 with TRBJ2-7; TRBD2 agrees at 10 bases. CDR1 is SGHTA and CDR2 is FQGNSA in the germline V gene. The length of the CDR3 is 15 residues. Losses at the gene ends were 1 base for V and 6 bases for J; bases not matched to a gene: 6. The CDR3 is CASSLGLAGVVEQYF. The CDR3 coding sequence is TGTGCCAGCAGCTTAGGGCTAGCGGGAGTTGTCGAGCAGTACTTC. Full variable domain (missing parts from reference TRBV7-2 and TRBJ2-7): GAGVSQSPSNKVTEKGKDVELRCDPISGHTALYWYRQSLGQGLEFLIYFQGNSAPDKSGLPSDRFSAERTGGSVSTLTIQRTQQEDSAVYLCASSLGLAGVVEQYFGPGTRLTVT.